This TCR beta chain came from a study of cytomegalovirus exposure and HLA in healthy donors. The CDR3 has 16 amino acids. The germline CDR1 and CDR2 sequences are SGHNT and YYREEE (reference sequence). Trimming left V 2 bases short and J 3 bases short, with 17 bases between. The PCR employed 60 Vbeta primers together with 13 Jbeta primers. The data were produced by immunoSEQ multiplex PCR, yet TCRdb's version contains in-frame clones alone and is incomplete. The sample holds about 200,000 clones, under 85% seen once. The chain recombines TRBV5-4 with TRBJ1-2; the D gene is possibly TRBD1 (5 bases). The sequenced sample consisted of PBMCs. This TCR came from a man aged 45-65 years in good health and CMV-seronegative. CDR3 in DNA: TGTGCCAGCAGCTTCTTGCACCGGGACTCCTACTATGGCTACACCTTC. Encoded protein: CASSFLHRDSYYGYTF.